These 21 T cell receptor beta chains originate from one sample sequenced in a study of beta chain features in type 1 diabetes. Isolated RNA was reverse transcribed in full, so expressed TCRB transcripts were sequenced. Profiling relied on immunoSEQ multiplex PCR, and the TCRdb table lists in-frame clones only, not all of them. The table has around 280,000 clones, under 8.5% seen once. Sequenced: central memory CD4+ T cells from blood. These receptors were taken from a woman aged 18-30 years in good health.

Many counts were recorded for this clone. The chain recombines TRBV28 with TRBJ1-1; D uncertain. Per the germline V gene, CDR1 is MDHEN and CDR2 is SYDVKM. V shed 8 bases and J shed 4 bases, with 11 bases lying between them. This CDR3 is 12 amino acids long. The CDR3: CASGLQSTEAFF. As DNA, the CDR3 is TGTGCCAGCGGATTACAGAGCACTGAAGCTTTCTTT.

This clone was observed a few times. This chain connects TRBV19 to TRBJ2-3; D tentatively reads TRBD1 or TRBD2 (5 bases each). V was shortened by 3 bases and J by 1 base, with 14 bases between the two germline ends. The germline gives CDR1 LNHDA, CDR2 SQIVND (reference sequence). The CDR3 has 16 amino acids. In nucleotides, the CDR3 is TGTGCCAGTAGTATTCAGGGTGTGGGGGGCACAGATACGCAGTATTTT. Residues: CASSIQGVGGTDTQYF. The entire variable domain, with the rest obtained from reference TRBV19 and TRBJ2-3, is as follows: DGGITQSPKYLFRKEGQNVTLSCEQNLNHDAMYWYRQDPGQGLRLIYYSQIVNDFQKGDIAEGYSVSREKKESFPLTVTSAQKNPTAFYLCASSIQGVGGTDTQYFGPGTRLTVL.

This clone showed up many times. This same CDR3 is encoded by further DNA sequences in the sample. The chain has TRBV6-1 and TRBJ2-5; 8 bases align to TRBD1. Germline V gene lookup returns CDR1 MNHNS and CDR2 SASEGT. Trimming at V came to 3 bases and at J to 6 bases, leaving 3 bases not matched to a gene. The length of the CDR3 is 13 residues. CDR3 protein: CASSDRGLKTQYF. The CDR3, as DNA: TGTGCCAGCAGTGACAGGGGGCTGAAGACCCAGTACTTC.

CDR3 in amino acids: CAWSAGKFEHWPQHF. Here the CDR3 DNA reads TGTGCCTGGAGTGCAGGGAAGTTTGAGCATTGGCCCCAGCATTTT. This chain connects TRBV30 to TRBJ1-5, with D possibly TRBD1 on 5 matching bases. The length of the CDR3 is 15 residues. Germline V gives CDR1 GTSNPN, CDR2 SVGIG (reference sequence). V dropped 1 base and J dropped 9 bases, with 19 bases sitting between them.

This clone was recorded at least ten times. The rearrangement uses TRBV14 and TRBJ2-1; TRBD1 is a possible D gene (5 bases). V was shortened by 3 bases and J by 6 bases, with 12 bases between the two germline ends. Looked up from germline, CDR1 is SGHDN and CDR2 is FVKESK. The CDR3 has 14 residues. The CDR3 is CASSHRVPINEQFF. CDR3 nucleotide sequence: TGTGCCAGCAGCCACAGGGTTCCCATCAATGAGCAGTTCTTC. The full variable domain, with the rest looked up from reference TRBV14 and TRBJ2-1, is EAGVTQFPSHSVIEKGQTVTLRCDPISGHDNLYWYRRVMGKEIKFLLHFVKESKQDESGMPNNRFLAERTGGTYSTLKVQPAELEDSGVYFCASSHRVPINEQFFGPGTRLTVL.

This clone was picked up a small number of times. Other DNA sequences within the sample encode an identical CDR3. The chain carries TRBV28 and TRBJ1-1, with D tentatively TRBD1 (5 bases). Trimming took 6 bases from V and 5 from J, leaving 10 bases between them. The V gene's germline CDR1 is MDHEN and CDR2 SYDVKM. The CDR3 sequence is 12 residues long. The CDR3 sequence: CASSSRVTEAFF. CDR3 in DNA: TGTGCCAGCAGCTCCAGGGTAACTGAAGCTTTCTTT.

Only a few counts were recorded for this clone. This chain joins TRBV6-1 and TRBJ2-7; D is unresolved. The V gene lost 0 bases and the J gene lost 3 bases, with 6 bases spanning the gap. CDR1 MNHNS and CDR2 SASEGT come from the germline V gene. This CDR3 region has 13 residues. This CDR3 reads CASSEAGNYEQYV. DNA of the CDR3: TGTGCCAGCAGTGAAGCAGGGAACTACGAGCAGTACGTC.

The chain's CDR3 is CASSLTPGSDYEQYF. Written as DNA, the CDR3 is TGCGCCAGCAGCTTGACCCCAGGGTCGGACTACGAGCAGTACTTC. V and J are TRBV5-1 and TRBJ2-7, with D possibly matching TRBD1 (5 bases). Germline V gives CDR1 SGHRS, CDR2 YFSETQ. The CDR3 is made up of 15 amino acids. Trimming left V 1 base short and J 3 bases short, with 14 bases between.

CDR3 DNA: TGTGCCACCGGGACTCCAATTTACAATGAGCAGTTCTTC. Translated, it gives CATGTPIYNEQFF. V and J are TRBV11-3 and TRBJ2-1, with D possibly matching TRBD2 (6 bases). This CDR3 contains 13 residues. CDR1 is SGHNT and CDR2 is YENEEA in the germline V gene. The V and J ends lost 10 bases and 4 bases respectively, with 14 bases between them.

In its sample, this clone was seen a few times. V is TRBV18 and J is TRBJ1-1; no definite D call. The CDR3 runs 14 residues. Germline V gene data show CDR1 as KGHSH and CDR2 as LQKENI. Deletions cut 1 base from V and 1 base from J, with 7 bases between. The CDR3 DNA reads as TGTGCCAGCTCACCACTCTCGGAGAACACTGAAGCTTTCTTT. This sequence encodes CASSPLSENTEAFF.

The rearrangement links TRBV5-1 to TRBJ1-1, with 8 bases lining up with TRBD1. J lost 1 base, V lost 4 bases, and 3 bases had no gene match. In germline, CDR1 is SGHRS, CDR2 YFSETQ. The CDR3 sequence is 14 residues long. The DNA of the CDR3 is TGCGCCAGCAGCCTGGACAGGGAGAACACTGAAGCTTTCTTT. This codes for CASSLDRENTEAFF.

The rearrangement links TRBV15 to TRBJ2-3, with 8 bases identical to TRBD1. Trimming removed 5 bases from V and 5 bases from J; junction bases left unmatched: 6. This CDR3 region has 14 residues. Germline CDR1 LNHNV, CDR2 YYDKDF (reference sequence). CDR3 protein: CATSVPTGEDTQYF. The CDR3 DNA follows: TGTGCCACCAGCGTGCCGACAGGGGAAGATACGCAGTATTTT.

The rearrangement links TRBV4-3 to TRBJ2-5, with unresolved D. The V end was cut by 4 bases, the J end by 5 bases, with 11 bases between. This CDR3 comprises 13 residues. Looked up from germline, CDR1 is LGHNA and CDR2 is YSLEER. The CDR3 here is CASSPYGGETQYF. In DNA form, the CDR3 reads TGCGCCAGCAGCCCCTATGGTGGGGAGACCCAGTACTTC.

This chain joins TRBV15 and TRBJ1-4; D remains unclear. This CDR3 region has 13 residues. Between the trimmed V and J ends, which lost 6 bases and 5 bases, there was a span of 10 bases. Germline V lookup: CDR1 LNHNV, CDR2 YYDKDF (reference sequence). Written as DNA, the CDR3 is TGTGCCACCAGTCCCTCGGGGAATGAAAAACTGTTTTTT. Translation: CATSPSGNEKLFF.

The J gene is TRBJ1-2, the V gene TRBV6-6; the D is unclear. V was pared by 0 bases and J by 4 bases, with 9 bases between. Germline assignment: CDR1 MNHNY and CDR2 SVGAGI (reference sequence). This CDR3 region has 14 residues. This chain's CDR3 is CASSYSKGTYGYTF. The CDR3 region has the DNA TGTGCCAGCAGTTACTCTAAAGGAACCTATGGCTACACCTTC.

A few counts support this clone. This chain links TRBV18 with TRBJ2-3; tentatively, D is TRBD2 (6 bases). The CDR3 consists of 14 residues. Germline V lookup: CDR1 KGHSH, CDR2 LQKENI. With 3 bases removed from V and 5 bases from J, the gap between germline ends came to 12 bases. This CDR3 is CASSPLGGEDTQYF. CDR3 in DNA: TGTGCCAGCTCACCCCTCGGAGGGGAAGATACGCAGTATTTT.

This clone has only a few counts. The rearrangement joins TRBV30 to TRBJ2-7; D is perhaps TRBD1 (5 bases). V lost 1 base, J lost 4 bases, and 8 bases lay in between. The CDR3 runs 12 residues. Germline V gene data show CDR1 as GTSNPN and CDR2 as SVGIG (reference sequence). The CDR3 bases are TGTGCCTGGAGTGGACAGCTTTACGAGCAGTACTTC. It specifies CAWSGQLYEQYF. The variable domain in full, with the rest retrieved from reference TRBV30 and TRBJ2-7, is SQTIHQWPATLVQPVGSPLSLECTVEGTSNPNLYWYRQAAGRGLQLLFYSVGIGQISSEVPQNLSASRPQDRQFILSSKKLLLSDSGFYLCAWSGQLYEQYFGPGTRLTVT.

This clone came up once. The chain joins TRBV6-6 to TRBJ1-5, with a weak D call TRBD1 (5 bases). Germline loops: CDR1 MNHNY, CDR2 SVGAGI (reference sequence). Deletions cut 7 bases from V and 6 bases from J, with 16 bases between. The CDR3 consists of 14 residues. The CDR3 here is CASTPLVGTQPQHF. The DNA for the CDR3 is TGTGCCAGCACCCCTTTAGTCGGGACTCAGCCCCAGCATTTT.

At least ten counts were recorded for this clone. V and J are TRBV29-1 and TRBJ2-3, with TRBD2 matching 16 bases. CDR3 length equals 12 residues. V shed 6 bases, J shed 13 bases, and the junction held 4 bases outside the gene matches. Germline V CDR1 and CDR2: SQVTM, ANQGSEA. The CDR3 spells CSVGTSGGAEYF. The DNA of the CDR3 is TGCAGCGTGGGGACTAGCGGGGGGGCTGAGTATTTT.

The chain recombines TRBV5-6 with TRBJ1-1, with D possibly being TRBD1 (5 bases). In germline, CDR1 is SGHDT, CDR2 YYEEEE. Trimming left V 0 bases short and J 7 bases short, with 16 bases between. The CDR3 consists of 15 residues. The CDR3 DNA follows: TGTGCCAGCAGCTTGGCCCCGACAGTTGGAAGTGAAGCTTTCTTT. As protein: CASSLAPTVGSEAFF.

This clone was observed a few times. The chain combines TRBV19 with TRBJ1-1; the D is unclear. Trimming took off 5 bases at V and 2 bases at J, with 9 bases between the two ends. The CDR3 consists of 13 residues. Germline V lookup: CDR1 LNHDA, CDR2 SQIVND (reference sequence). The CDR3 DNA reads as TGTGCCAGTAGTTCGGGATTCAACACTGAAGCTTTCTTT. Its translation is CASSSGFNTEAFF.